This T cell receptor (beta chain) was profiled in a study of T and B cells in COVID-19 patients. From blood, roughly 220-550 ng of genomic DNA served as TRB template. Germline loops: CDR1 MNHNS, CDR2 SASEGT. The CDR3 has 13 amino acids. Trimming took off 5 bases at V and 3 bases at J, with 10 bases between the two ends. BIOMED2 TRB-A/B primer pools were used in multiplex TRB PCR. TCRdb fed the multiplex PCR reads into MiXCR, producing one record per CDR3 protein. The sample consists of around 8,400 distinct CDR3 sequences, approximately 30% of them appearing once. Sequenced material: blood. V is TRBV6-1 and J is TRBJ2-5; unclear D gene. The receptor was derived from a human donor who had recovered from COVID-19. The CDR3 DNA is TGTGCCAGCAGTCTAGGCGGAAAAGAGACCCAGTACTTC. This gives the protein CASSLGGKETQYF.